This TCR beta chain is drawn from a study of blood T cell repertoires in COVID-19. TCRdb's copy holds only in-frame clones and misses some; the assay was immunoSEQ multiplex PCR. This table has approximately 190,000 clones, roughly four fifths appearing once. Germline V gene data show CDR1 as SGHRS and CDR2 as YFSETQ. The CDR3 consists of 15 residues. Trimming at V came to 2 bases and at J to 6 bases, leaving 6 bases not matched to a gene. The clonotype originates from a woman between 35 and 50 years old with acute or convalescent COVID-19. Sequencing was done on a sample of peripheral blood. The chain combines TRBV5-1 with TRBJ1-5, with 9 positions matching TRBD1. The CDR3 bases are TGCGCCAGCAGCTTAACAGGGGGCCGGGGTCAGCCCCAGCATTTT. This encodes CASSLTGGRGQPQHF.